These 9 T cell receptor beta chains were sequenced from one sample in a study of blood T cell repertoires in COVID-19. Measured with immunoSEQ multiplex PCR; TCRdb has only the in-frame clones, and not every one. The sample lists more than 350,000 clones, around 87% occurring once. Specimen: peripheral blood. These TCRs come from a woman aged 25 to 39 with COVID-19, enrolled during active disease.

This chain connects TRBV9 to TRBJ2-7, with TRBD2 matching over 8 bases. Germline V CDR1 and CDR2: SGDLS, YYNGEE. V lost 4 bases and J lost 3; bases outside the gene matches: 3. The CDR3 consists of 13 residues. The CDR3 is CASSPGGYYEQYF. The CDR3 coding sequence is TGTGCCAGCAGCCCGGGAGGGTACTACGAGCAGTACTTC. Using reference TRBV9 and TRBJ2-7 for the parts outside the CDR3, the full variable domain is DSGVTQTPKHLITATGQRVTLRCSPRSGDLSVYWYQQSLDQGLQFLIQYYNGEERAKGNILERFSAQQFPDLHSELNLSSLELGDSALYFCASSPGGYYEQYFGPGTRLTVT.

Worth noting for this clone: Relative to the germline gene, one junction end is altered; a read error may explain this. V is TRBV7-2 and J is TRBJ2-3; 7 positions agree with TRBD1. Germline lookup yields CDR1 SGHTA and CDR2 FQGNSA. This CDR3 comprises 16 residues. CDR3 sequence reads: CASSLGPGGSADTQYF. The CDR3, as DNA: TGTGCCAGCAGTTTAGGACCAGGGGGAAGCGCAGATACGCAGTATTTT.

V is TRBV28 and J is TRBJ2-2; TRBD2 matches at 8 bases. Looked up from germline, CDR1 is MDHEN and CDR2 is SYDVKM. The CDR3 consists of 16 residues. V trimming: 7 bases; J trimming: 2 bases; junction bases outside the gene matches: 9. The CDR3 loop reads CASIPGGGRNTGELFF. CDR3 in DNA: TGTGCCAGCATCCCCGGCGGGGGGCGTAACACCGGGGAGCTGTTTTTT.

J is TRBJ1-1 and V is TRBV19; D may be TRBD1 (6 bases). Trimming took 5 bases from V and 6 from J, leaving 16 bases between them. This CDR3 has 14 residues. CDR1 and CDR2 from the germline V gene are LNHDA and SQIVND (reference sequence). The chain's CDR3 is CASSPDRMGSEAFF. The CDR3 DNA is TGTGCCAGTAGTCCCGACAGGATGGGGTCTGAAGCTTTCTTT.

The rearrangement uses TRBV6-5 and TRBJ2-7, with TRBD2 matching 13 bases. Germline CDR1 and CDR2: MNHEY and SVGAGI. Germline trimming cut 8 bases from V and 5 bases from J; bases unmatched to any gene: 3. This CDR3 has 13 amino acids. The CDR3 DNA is TGTGCCAGCCGGACTAGCGGGAGCAACGAGCAGTACTTC. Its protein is CASRTSGSNEQYF.

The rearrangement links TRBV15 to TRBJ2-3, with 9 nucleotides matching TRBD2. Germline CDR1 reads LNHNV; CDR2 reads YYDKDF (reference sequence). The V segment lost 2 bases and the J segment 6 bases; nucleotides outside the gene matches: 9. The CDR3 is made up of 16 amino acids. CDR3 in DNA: TGTGCCACCAGCAGAAGGGCTAGCGGGACGGGGGATACGCAGTATTTT. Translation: CATSRRASGTGDTQYF.

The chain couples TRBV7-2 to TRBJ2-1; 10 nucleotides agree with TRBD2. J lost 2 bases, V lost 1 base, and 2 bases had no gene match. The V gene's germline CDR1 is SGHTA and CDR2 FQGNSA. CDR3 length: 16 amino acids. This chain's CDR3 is CASSLDSGRAYNEQFF. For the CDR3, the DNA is TGTGCCAGCAGCTTAGACAGCGGGAGGGCCTACAATGAGCAGTTCTTC.

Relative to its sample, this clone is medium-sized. The CDR3 spells CASSFGREGYNEQFF. The CDR3 DNA reads as TGTGCCAGCAGTTTCGGGCGGGAGGGATACAATGAGCAGTTCTTC. The rearrangement uses TRBV6-5 and TRBJ2-1; 9 bases match TRBD2. Germline V gives CDR1 MNHEY, CDR2 SVGAGI. With 4 bases clipped from V and 4 bases from J, the junction kept 5 bases outside the gene matches. The CDR3 totals 15 residues.

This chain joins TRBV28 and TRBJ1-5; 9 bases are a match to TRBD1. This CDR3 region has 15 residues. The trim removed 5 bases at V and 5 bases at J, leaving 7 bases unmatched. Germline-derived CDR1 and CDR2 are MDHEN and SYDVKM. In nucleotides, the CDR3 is TGTGCCAGCAGTACCCGGGGACAGGGCGATCAGCCCCAGCATTTT. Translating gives CASSTRGQGDQPQHF.